Described below is a single TCR beta chain sequence and its context. Its specificity is unknown. Each cell subset's genomic DNA was divided evenly among several immunoSEQ plates. The repertoire was sequenced with immunoSEQ multiplex PCR; TCRdb's copy has only in-frame clones and lacks some. The repertoire has about half a million clones, around 73% of them found once; the top ten carry about 12%. The data were taken from a study of shared clonotypes between healthy human individuals. Overall study results and limits: Limitation of the genetic and exposure-history diversity represented came from the few donors. The authors sampled blood alone, and tissue repertoires likely differ.

CDR1 and CDR2 from the germline V gene are SGDLS and YYNGEE. The CDR3 length is 15 residues. V lost 5 bases, J lost 2 bases, and 5 bases stayed unmatched. The origin of this receptor is a middle-aged woman in good health. Some clones in this sample may be carry-over from other donors' samples. The sample was PBMCs. V and J are TRBV9 and TRBJ2-1; 9 positions match TRBD2. The CDR3 nucleotides are TGTGCCAGCAGTCTAGCGGGAAGTCCCTACAATGAGCAGTTCTTC. Amino acids: CASSLAGSPYNEQFF.